The 26 T cell receptor beta chains listed next were all sequenced from one sample in a study of blood T cell repertoires in COVID-19. Clones were sequenced by immunoSEQ multiplex PCR, and TCRdb holds only the in-frame ones, with some missing. The sample lists tens of thousands of clones, more than 75% occurring once. The material sequenced was peripheral blood. Receptors were obtained from a human donor in a cohort sampled during active COVID-19.

The count of this clone is one. The chain recombines TRBV2 with TRBJ2-7; 11 nucleotides align to TRBD1. Per the germline V gene, CDR1 is SNHLY and CDR2 is FYNNEI. The V segment lost 6 bases and the J segment 5 bases; nucleotides outside the gene matches: 6. The CDR3 is 14 residues long. In DNA form, the CDR3 reads TGTGCCAGCAGGGGGACAGGGGGGACTAACGAGCAGTACTTC. This encodes CASRGTGGTNEQYF.

The chain combines TRBV19 with TRBJ2-7, with 10 bases lining up with TRBD1. Germline lookup yields CDR1 LNHDA and CDR2 SQIVND (reference sequence). The CDR3 is made up of 16 amino acids. Losses at the gene ends were 4 bases for V and 3 bases for J; bases not matched to a gene: 9. CDR3 amino acids: CASSTRDRGTFYEQYF. In DNA, the CDR3 is TGTGCCAGTAGTACCCGGGACAGGGGAACGTTCTACGAGCAGTACTTC.

This sequence joins TRBV2 and TRBJ1-1; D uncertain. CDR1 is SNHLY, CDR2 FYNNEI, per germline. The V and J ends lost 6 bases and 3 bases respectively, with 2 bases between them. The length of the CDR3 is 10 residues. The CDR3 bases are TGTGCCAGCAGCTACACTGAAGCTTTCTTT. Amino acid sequence: CASSYTEAFF.

The chain is built from TRBV5-6 and TRBJ1-6, with 7 bases aligning to TRBD1. Germline V gives CDR1 SGHDT, CDR2 YYEEEE. With 4 bases clipped from V and 8 bases from J, the junction kept 6 bases outside the gene matches. The CDR3 runs to 14 residues. The chain's CDR3 is CASSRQGWDSPLHF. Here the CDR3 DNA reads TGTGCCAGCAGCCGACAGGGATGGGATTCACCCCTCCACTTT.

The chain is built from TRBV11-2 and TRBJ2-7, with D possibly matching TRBD1 (7 bases). Trimming cost V 3 bases and J 3 bases, with 15 bases left between them. The CDR3 loop spans 15 amino acids. Germline CDR1 and CDR2: SGHAT and FQNNGV. This CDR3 is CASSFFRQGLYEQYF. The CDR3 DNA follows: TGTGCCAGCAGCTTCTTTAGACAGGGACTCTACGAGCAGTACTTC.

The J gene is TRBJ2-7, the V gene TRBV5-5, with a possible D match to TRBD2 (6 bases). CDR1 is SGHKS and CDR2 is YYEKEE in the germline V gene (reference sequence). The CDR3 has 14 amino acids. Between the trimmed V and J ends, which lost 1 base and 1 base, there was a span of 9 bases. CDR3 residues: CASSLPGLSYEQYF. The CDR3 DNA reads TGTGCCAGCAGCTTGCCGGGACTTTCCTACGAGCAGTACTTC.

This clone appeared a few times. This sequence joins TRBV6-5 and TRBJ1-1; D is possibly TRBD1 (6 bases). This CDR3 spans 15 amino acids. The V end was cut by 6 bases, the J end by 3 bases, with 17 bases between. Germline V gene data show CDR1 as MNHEY and CDR2 as SVGAGI. CDR3 DNA: TGTGCCAGCAGGGGGATCAGGGGATCGTACACTGAAGCTTTCTTT. It translates to CASRGIRGSYTEAFF.

This chain connects TRBV6-6 to TRBJ2-7; 11 bases map to TRBD1. There are 14 residues in the CDR3. Germline lookup yields CDR1 MNHNY and CDR2 SVGAGI (reference sequence). Trimming at V came to 6 bases and at J to 5 bases, leaving 6 bases not matched to a gene. The CDR3 DNA is TGTGCCAGCAGAGGACAGGGGGCAGGGGACGAGCAGTACTTC. It specifies CASRGQGAGDEQYF.

V is TRBV12-3 or TRBV12-4 and J is TRBJ1-1; tentative D call: TRBD1 (6 bases). Trimming cost V 4 bases and J 7 bases, with 13 bases left between them. This CDR3 comprises 13 residues. CDR3 sequence: CASSSTGQNEAFF. Written as DNA, the CDR3 is TGTGCCAGCAGTTCGACCGGACAGAATGAAGCTTTCTTT.

The chain is built from TRBV27 and TRBJ2-7, with 8 bases aligning to TRBD1. This CDR3 is built from 14 residues. J was trimmed by 7 bases and V by 2 bases; bases with no gene match: 7. The V gene's germline CDR1 is MNHEY and CDR2 SMNVEV (reference sequence). The CDR3 loop is CASSLGGQGGEQYF. CDR3 nucleotides: TGTGCCAGCAGTTTAGGAGGACAGGGCGGGGAGCAGTACTTC.

The chain employs TRBV6-5 and TRBJ1-2; unclear D gene. There are 16 residues in the CDR3. The V end lost 0 bases, the J end lost 5 bases, and 16 bases lay between the germline ends. Germline CDR1 MNHEY, CDR2 SVGAGI. As DNA, the CDR3 is TGTGCCAGCAGTTACTCAGCGGCCGGGGTACGGTATGGCTACACCTTC. This codes for CASSYSAAGVRYGYTF.

The chain employs TRBV7-2 and TRBJ2-7; the match to TRBD1 covers 8 bases. The CDR3 extends over 13 amino acids. The ends lost 2 bases at V and 6 bases at J; junction bases unmatched: 3. CDR1 SGHTA and CDR2 FQGNSA come from the germline V gene. The CDR3 region is CASSLRQGTEQYF. The DNA of the CDR3 is TGTGCCAGCAGCTTACGACAGGGGACCGAGCAGTACTTC.

This clone has only one observation. The rearrangement joins TRBV4-1 to TRBJ2-1, with D possibly matching TRBD1 (5 bases). In germline, CDR1 is MGHRA, CDR2 YSYEKL. The CDR3 length is 16 residues. Trimming pared 1 base from V and 0 bases from J, leaving 10 bases between. CDR3 residues: CASSQGQGFSYNEQFF. Written as DNA, the CDR3 is TGCGCCAGCAGCCAAGGCCAGGGATTCTCCTACAATGAGCAGTTCTTC.

This chain uses TRBV6-2 or TRBV6-3 with TRBJ2-7, with D possibly TRBD1 on 6 matching bases. The germline V gene has CDR1 MNHEY and CDR2 SVGEGT. The germline V and J ends were trimmed by 4 bases and 3 bases, with 25 bases remaining between them. The CDR3 has 18 residues. CDR3 coding DNA: TGTGCCAGCAGTTTTAACCTACCCTTGAGGAGCAGGGGCTACGAGCAGTACTTC. This encodes CASSFNLPLRSRGYEQYF.

The chain is built from TRBV7-2 and TRBJ1-5; D is ambiguous. This CDR3 comprises 13 residues. Germline loops: CDR1 SGHTA, CDR2 FQGNSA. V was pared by 1 base and J by 7 bases, with 8 bases between. The CDR3 sequence is CASSLGWQQPQHF. The CDR3 DNA reads as TGTGCCAGCAGCTTAGGGTGGCAGCAGCCCCAGCATTTT.

The chain has TRBV30 and TRBJ1-6; D uncertain. Trimming pared 1 base from V and 5 bases from J, leaving 6 bases between. The CDR3 covers 13 residues. Germline lookup yields CDR1 GTSNPN and CDR2 SVGIG (reference sequence). CDR3 DNA: TGTGCCTGGAGTGAGCTAGATAATTCACCCCTCCACTTT. This codes for CAWSELDNSPLHF.

This chain joins TRBV19 and TRBJ2-3; D is unclear. Germline CDR1 reads LNHDA; CDR2 reads SQIVND (reference sequence). The CDR3 is 14 residues long. The V end lost 7 bases, the J end lost 0 bases, and 11 bases lay between the germline ends. As DNA, the CDR3 is TGTGCCAGTACCCCTGAGTATAGCACAGATACGCAGTATTTT. It translates to CASTPEYSTDTQYF.

This chain links TRBV5-4 with TRBJ2-7; TRBD2 aligns across 8 bases. The CDR3 spans 15 residues. The germline V gene has CDR1 SGHNT and CDR2 YYREEE (reference sequence). Losses at the gene ends were 4 bases for V and 4 bases for J; bases not matched to a gene: 10. The CDR3 nucleotides are TGTGCCAGCAGCAGTGGGGGTAGCGGGGTTTACGAGCAGTACTTC. Translating it yields CASSSGGSGVYEQYF.

The chain recombines TRBV5-1 with TRBJ2-7, with TRBD1 matching over 7 bases. Germline V gives CDR1 SGHRS, CDR2 YFSETQ. The trim removed 4 bases at V and 2 bases at J, leaving 3 bases unmatched. The CDR3 consists of 13 residues. The CDR3 nucleotides are TGCGCCAGCAGCGACGGACAGGCCTACGAGCAGTACTTC. As protein: CASSDGQAYEQYF.

The chain employs TRBV18 and TRBJ2-3, with TRBD1 identical over 7 bases. V was clipped by 5 bases and J by 0 bases; unmatched bases: 2. This CDR3 contains 14 residues. Per the germline V gene, CDR1 is KGHSH and CDR2 is LQKENI. CDR3 coding DNA: TGTGCCAGCTCAGACAGGGCGAGCACAGATACGCAGTATTTT. Translation gives CASSDRASTDTQYF. Together with reference TRBV18 and TRBJ2-3, the CDR3 gives the full variable domain: NAGVMQNPRHLVRRRGQEARLRCSPMKGHSHVYWYRQLPEEGLKFMVYLQKENIIDESGMPKERFSAEFPKEGPSILRIQQVVRGDSAAYFCASSDRASTDTQYFGPGTRLTVL.

Only one count was recorded for this clone. The chain joins TRBV14 to TRBJ1-6, with D hard to call. Germline CDR1 and CDR2: SGHDN and FVKESK. V gave up 0 bases and J gave up 8 bases, with 11 bases separating them. This CDR3 contains 15 residues. The CDR3 nucleotides are TGTGCCAGCAGCCAAGAAGCCATTGGAGATTCACCCCTCCACTTT. Amino acids: CASSQEAIGDSPLHF. The entire variable domain, with the rest obtained from reference TRBV14 and TRBJ1-6, is as follows: EAGVTQFPSHSVIEKGQTVTLRCDPISGHDNLYWYRRVMGKEIKFLLHFVKESKQDESGMPNNRFLAERTGGTYSTLKVQPAELEDSGVYFCASSQEAIGDSPLHFGNGTRLTVT.

The chain uses TRBV4-1 and TRBJ1-4; 7 bases are a match to TRBD1. This CDR3 spans 15 amino acids. V lost 4 bases, J lost 5 bases, and 7 bases stayed unmatched. Looked up from germline, CDR1 is MGHRA and CDR2 is YSYEKL. The CDR3 sequence: CASSLSGQRNEKLFF. The CDR3 nucleotides are TGCGCCAGCAGCCTTTCGGGACAGCGAAATGAAAAACTGTTTTTT.

This chain connects TRBV28 to TRBJ2-5, with a possible D match to TRBD2 (6 bases). Deletions cut 7 bases from V and 0 bases from J, with 12 bases between. The CDR3 runs to 14 residues. Germline V gene lookup returns CDR1 MDHEN and CDR2 SYDVKM. The CDR3, as DNA: TGTGCCAGCACCCCTGGAGGGAACCAAGAGACCCAGTACTTC. Amino acid sequence: CASTPGGNQETQYF.

The rearrangement uses TRBV5-6 and TRBJ1-2; maybe TRBD1 (6 bases). V lost 4 bases and J lost 3, with 22 bases in between. The length of the CDR3 is 17 residues. The germline gives CDR1 SGHDT, CDR2 YYEEEE. The DNA for the CDR3 is TGTGCCAGCAGCCTAAGGGCAGGGGCAATGTGGGACTATGGCTACACCTTC. This gives the protein CASSLRAGAMWDYGYTF.

The CDR3 loop is CATDDRRYGYTF. DNA of the CDR3: TGTGCCACCGACGACAGACGCTATGGCTACACCTTC. The chain joins TRBV24-1 to TRBJ1-2; a weak D match, TRBD1 (5 bases). V shed 9 bases and J shed 4 bases, with 11 bases lying between them. Germline lookup yields CDR1 KGHDR and CDR2 SFDVKD. The CDR3 runs to 12 residues.

V and J are TRBV5-1 and TRBJ2-3, with 9 bases that match TRBD1. The CDR3 extends over 15 amino acids. The J segment lost 0 bases and the V segment lost 2 bases, leaving 1 base of the junction unmatched. Germline values: CDR1 SGHRS, CDR2 YFSETQ. CDR3 sequence (DNA): TGCGCCAGCAGCTTAGGACAGGGGAGCACAGATACGCAGTATTTT. Protein product: CASSLGQGSTDTQYF.